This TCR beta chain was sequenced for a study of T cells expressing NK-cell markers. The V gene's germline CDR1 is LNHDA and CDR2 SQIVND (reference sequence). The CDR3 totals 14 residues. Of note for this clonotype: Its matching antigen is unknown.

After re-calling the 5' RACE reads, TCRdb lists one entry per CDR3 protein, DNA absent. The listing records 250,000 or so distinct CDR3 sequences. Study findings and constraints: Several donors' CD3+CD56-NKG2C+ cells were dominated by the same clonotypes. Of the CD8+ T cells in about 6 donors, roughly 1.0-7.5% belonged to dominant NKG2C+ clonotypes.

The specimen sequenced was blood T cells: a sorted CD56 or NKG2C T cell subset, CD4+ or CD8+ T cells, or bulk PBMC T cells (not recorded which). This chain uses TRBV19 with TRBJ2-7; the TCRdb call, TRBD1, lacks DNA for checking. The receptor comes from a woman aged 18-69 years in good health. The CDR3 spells CASSISGGPYEQYF.